This TCR beta chain was recorded in a study of CD8+CD57+ T cells in acquired aplastic anemia. The wider study: The study obtained an average of approximately 2.9 ug of DNA from sorted CD4+ and CD8+ cells. Healthy donor CD4+ cell samples had a mean of about 10.8 million reads.

A remark on this clonotype: Antigen: not known.

Genomic DNA templated the TCR beta VDJ and CDR3 profiling. TCRdb ran MiXCR on the reads and lists one entry per CDR3 protein. The table includes hundreds of thousands of distinct CDR3 sequences, 65% to 75% detected once. Study observations and caveats: Significant differences in CD8+ Simpson's diversity were not observed between patients and controls. Overlapping CD8+ CDR3 repertoires of patients and controls contained under 35 shared sequences.

The sample comprised sorted CD4+, CD8+, or CD8+CD57+ T cells (not recorded which) from PBMCs. The sequence derives from a human donor in good health, serving as a control.

CDR3 DNA sequence: TGTGCCAGCAGCGAATATTCAGGGTTTTCTAATTCACCCCTCCACTTT. Its translation: CASSEYSGFSNSPLHF. The J gene is TRBJ1-6, the V gene TRBV9; perhaps TRBD1 as D (5 bases). Trimming stripped 3 bases from V and 6 bases from J, with 16 bases between. CDR1 is SGDLS and CDR2 is YYNGEE in the germline V gene. CDR3 length equals 16 residues.